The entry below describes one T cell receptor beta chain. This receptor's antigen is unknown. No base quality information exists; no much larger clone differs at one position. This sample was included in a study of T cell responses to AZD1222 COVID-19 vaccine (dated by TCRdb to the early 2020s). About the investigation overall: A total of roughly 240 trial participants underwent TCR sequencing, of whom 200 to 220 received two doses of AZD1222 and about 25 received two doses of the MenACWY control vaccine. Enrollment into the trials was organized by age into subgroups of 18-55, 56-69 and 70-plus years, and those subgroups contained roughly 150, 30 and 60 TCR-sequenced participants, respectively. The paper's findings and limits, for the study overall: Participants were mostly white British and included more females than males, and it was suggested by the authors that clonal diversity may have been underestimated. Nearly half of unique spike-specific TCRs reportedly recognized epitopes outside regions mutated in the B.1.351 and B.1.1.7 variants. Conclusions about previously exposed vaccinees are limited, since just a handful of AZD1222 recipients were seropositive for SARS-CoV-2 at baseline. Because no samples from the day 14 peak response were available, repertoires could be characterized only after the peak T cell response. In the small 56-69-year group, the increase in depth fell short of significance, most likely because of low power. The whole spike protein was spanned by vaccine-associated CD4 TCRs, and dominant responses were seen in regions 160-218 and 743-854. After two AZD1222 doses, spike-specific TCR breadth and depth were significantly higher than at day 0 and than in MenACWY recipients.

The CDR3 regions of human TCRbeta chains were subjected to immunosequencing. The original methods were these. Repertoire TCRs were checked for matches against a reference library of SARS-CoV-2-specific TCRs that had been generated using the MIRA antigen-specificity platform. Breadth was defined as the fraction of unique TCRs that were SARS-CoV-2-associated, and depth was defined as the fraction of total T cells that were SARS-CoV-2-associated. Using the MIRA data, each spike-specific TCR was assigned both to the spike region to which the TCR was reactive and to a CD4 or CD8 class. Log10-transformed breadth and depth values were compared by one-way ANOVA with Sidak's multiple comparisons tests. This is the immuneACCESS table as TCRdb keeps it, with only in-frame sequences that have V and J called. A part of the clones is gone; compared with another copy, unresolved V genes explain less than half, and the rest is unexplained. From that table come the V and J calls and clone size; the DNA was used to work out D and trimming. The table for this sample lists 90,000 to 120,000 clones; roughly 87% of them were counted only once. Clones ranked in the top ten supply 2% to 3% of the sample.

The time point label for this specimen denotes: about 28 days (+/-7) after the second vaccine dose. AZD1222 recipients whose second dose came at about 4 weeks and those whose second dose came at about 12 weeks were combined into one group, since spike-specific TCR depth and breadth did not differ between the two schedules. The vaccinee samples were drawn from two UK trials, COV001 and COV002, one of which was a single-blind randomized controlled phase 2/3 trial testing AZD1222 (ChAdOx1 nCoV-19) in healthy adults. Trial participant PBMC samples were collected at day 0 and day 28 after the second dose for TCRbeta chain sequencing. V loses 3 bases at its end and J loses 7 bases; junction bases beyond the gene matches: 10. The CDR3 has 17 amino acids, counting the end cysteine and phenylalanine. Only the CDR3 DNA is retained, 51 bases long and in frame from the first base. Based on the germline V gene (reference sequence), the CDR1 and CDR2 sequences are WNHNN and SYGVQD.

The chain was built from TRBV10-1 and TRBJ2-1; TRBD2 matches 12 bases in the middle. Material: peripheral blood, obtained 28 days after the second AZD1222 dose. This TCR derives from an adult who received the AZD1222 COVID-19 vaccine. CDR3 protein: CASSDPSGRALRNEQFF. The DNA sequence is TGCGCCAGCAGTGACCCTAGCGGGAGGGCCTTGAGGAATGAGCAGTTCTTC.